The 25 T cell receptor beta chains below come from one sample, sequenced in a study of shared clonotypes between healthy human individuals. Some clones are missing from TCRdb's copy, which holds only in-frame ones; the method was immunoSEQ multiplex PCR. The sample gives over a million clones, under 99% of which show up once; about 0.4% is in the top ten. Sequencing was carried out using naive CD4+ T cells sorted from blood. This sample's subset: CD45RA+ positively selected. Receptor source: a man between 25 and 39 years old in good health.

This rearrangement joins TRBV30 to TRBJ2-2, with D unclear. V dropped 0 bases and J dropped 5 bases, with 10 bases sitting between them. The CDR3 is 14 residues long. Germline V CDR1 and CDR2: GTSNPN, SVGIG (reference sequence). The CDR3 DNA follows: TGTGCCTGGAGTGTACTCGAGAGGACCGGGGAGCTGTTTTTT. It yields the protein CAWSVLERTGELFF.

The J gene is TRBJ2-5, the V gene TRBV6-5, with 9 nucleotides matching TRBD1. This CDR3 is 13 amino acids long. Trimming cost V 6 bases and J 7 bases; bases outside gene matches: 6. Germline lookup yields CDR1 MNHEY and CDR2 SVGAGI. CDR3 DNA sequence: TGTGCCAGCAGACAGGGGGCGCCTGGGACCCAGTACTTC. Protein sequence: CASRQGAPGTQYF.

The chain joins TRBV5-1 to TRBJ2-3, with D unresolved. Trimming took 4 bases from V and 4 from J, leaving 13 bases between them. Germline loops: CDR1 SGHRS, CDR2 YFSETQ. There are 14 residues in the CDR3. The CDR3 coding sequence is TGCGCCAGCAGCCTCGCCGTCCCCGCAGATACGCAGTATTTT. As protein: CASSLAVPADTQYF. Full variable domain (remainder filled in from reference TRBV5-1 and TRBJ2-3): KAGVTQTPRYLIKTRGQQVTLSCSPISGHRSVSWYQQTPGQGLQFLFEYFSETQRNKGNFPGRFSGRQFSNSRSEMNVSTLELGDSALYLCASSLAVPADTQYFGPGTRLTVL.

The chain combines TRBV18 with TRBJ2-6, with TRBD1 as a possible D gene (5 bases). Germline V CDR1 and CDR2: KGHSH, LQKENI. CDR3 length: 19 residues. V shed 4 bases and J shed 0 bases, with 19 bases lying between them. Here the CDR3 reads CASSREQAARGSGANVLTF. In DNA, the CDR3 is TGTGCCAGCTCACGGGAACAGGCCGCAAGGGGCTCTGGGGCCAACGTCCTGACTTTC.

V and J are TRBV5-4 and TRBJ1-1, with D perhaps TRBD1 (5 bases). CDR1 SGHNT and CDR2 YYREEE come from the germline V gene (reference sequence). The ends were cut back, 5 bases at V and 5 bases at J, with 13 bases in the middle. The CDR3 has 13 residues. As DNA, the CDR3 is TGTGCCAGCAGTTCCGGGACTTCGACTGAAGCTTTCTTT. Its translation: CASSSGTSTEAFF.

V gene TRBV5-1 combines with J gene TRBJ1-1, with D possibly matching TRBD1 (6 bases). V dropped 4 bases and J dropped 10 bases, with 38 bases sitting between them. CDR3 length: 20 amino acids. Germline loops: CDR1 SGHRS, CDR2 YFSETQ. CDR3 sequence reads: CASSPGRDTRVLNRTPSAFF. CDR3 nucleotide sequence: TGCGCCAGCAGCCCGGGGAGGGACACCCGTGTCCTTAACAGGACCCCATCAGCTTTCTTT.

This chain links TRBV10-3 with TRBJ2-5; D remains ambiguous. The germline gives CDR1 ENHRY, CDR2 SYGVKD. CDR3 length: 13 amino acids. V lost 3 bases and J 5 bases, leaving 10 bases between the germline ends. The CDR3: CAISDVGAETQYF. The CDR3 DNA sequence: TGTGCCATCAGTGACGTCGGCGCCGAGACCCAGTACTTC.

The chain joins TRBV6-1 to TRBJ2-7; 8 nucleotides agree with TRBD2. The CDR3 is 15 residues long. With 3 bases clipped from V and 2 bases from J, the junction kept 6 bases outside the gene matches. The germline V gene has CDR1 MNHNS and CDR2 SASEGT. The CDR3 coding sequence is TGTGCCAGCAGTGAGGGACTAGTAATAGCCTACGAGCAGTACTTC. This encodes CASSEGLVIAYEQYF.

This sequence joins TRBV7-2 and TRBJ2-1, with unresolved D. The germline V and J ends were trimmed by 0 bases and 3 bases, with 12 bases remaining between them. CDR3 length: 16 residues. CDR1 and CDR2 from the germline V gene are SGHTA and FQGNSA. Written as DNA, the CDR3 is TGTGCCAGCAGCTTAGCTCCGGACGCCTACTACAATGAGCAGTTCTTC. It codes for CASSLAPDAYYNEQFF.

This sequence joins TRBV10-3 and TRBJ2-3; no definite D call. The CDR3 extends over 15 amino acids. V was cut by 4 bases and J by 2 bases, with 13 bases left in between. CDR1 and CDR2 (germline): ENHRY, SYGVKD. CDR3: CAISVVLGPTDTQYF. The CDR3 coding sequence is TGTGCCATCAGTGTAGTGCTAGGTCCCACAGATACGCAGTATTTT.

The chain links TRBV28 to TRBJ1-5, with TRBD1 matching 9 bases. The CDR3 has 16 amino acids. Germline V gene data show CDR1 as MDHEN and CDR2 as SYDVKM. Unmatched junction bases numbered 9, after V lost 6 bases and J lost 3 bases. The CDR3 coding sequence is TGTGCCAGCAGCCCAGGGACAGGGCCGTTCAATCAGCCCCAGCATTTT. Its translation is CASSPGTGPFNQPQHF.

This chain links TRBV19 with TRBJ2-7; no firm D call. Trimming removed 1 base from V and 0 bases from J, with 10 bases in between. Germline V gene data show CDR1 as LNHDA and CDR2 as SQIVND (reference sequence). There are 15 residues in the CDR3. This CDR3 reads CASSIGTLSSYEQYF. The CDR3 DNA is TGTGCCAGTAGTATAGGGACCCTTAGCTCCTACGAGCAGTACTTC. The whole variable domain, filled in from reference TRBV19 and TRBJ2-7, reads DGGITQSPKYLFRKEGQNVTLSCEQNLNHDAMYWYRQDPGQGLRLIYYSQIVNDFQKGDIAEGYSVSREKKESFPLTVTSAQKNPTAFYLCASSIGTLSSYEQYFGPGTRLTVT.

In the case of this clone: Compared with germline, one end of the junction differs, possibly owing to a read error. The chain links TRBV7-7 to TRBJ2-1, with D unresolved. The germline gives CDR1 SSHAT, CDR2 FNYEAQ (reference sequence). CDR3 size: 12 residues. CDR3 sequence reads: CASSFGHNEQFF. CDR3 sequence (DNA): TGTGCTAGCAGCTTCGGGCACAATGAGCAGTTCTTC. Variable domain in full (rest from reference TRBV7-7 and TRBJ2-1): GAGVSQSPRYKVTKRGQDVTLRCDPISSHATLYWYQQALGQGPEFLTYFNYEAQPDKSGLPSDRFSAERPEGSISTLTIQRTEQRDSAMYRCASSFGHNEQFFGPGTRLTVL.

The gene calls are TRBV5-4 and TRBJ2-3; D gene ambiguous. The germline V gene has CDR1 SGHNT and CDR2 YYREEE (reference sequence). The CDR3 has 16 residues. The V gene lost 4 bases and the J gene lost 1 base, with 16 bases spanning the gap. CDR3 sequence reads: CASSAWTATRTDTQYF. The CDR3 DNA is TGTGCCAGCAGCGCCTGGACGGCAACCCGCACAGATACGCAGTATTTT.

V is TRBV10-3 and J is TRBJ2-7; D may be TRBD1 or TRBD2 (5 bases each). The CDR3 runs 14 residues. V lost 2 bases and J lost 3, with 11 bases in between. CDR1 and CDR2 from the germline V gene are ENHRY and SYGVKD. CDR3 protein: CAISEGTIIYEQYF. The CDR3 DNA sequence: TGTGCCATCAGTGAGGGGACCATTATCTACGAGCAGTACTTC.

The chain has TRBV4-1 and TRBJ1-2, with a weak D call TRBD1 (5 bases). The V and J ends lost 1 base and 2 bases respectively, with 8 bases between them. This CDR3 is built from 14 residues. Germline assignment: CDR1 MGHRA and CDR2 YSYEKL. CDR3 region: CASSQVPGNYGYTF. The DNA of the CDR3 is TGCGCCAGCAGCCAAGTACCAGGGAACTATGGCTACACCTTC.

This clone was recorded only once. CDR3 coding DNA: TGTGCCAGCAGCGCGAGGACAGTGACTGGGGAGCTGTTTTTT. It codes for CASSARTVTGELFF. The chain uses TRBV6-6 and TRBJ2-2, with TRBD1 as a possible D gene (6 bases). The germline V gene encodes CDR1 MNHNY and CDR2 SVGAGI (reference sequence). V lost 6 bases to trimming and J lost 8 bases, with 16 bases between them. The CDR3 runs to 14 residues.

This clone came up once. The chain uses TRBV2 and TRBJ2-5; D ambiguous. CDR1 and CDR2 (germline): SNHLY, FYNNEI. The CDR3 loop spans 12 amino acids. V lost 0 bases to trimming and J lost 9 bases, with 8 bases between them. The CDR3 loop is CASSEAKVSQYF. As DNA, the CDR3 is TGTGCCAGCAGTGAAGCGAAAGTGTCCCAGTACTTC.

The rearrangement links TRBV27 to TRBJ2-1; the match to TRBD2 covers 7 bases. Unmatched junction bases numbered 6, after V lost 6 bases and J lost 7 bases. The CDR3 spans 13 residues. CDR1 and CDR2 from the germline V gene are MNHEY and SMNVEV (reference sequence). CDR3 amino acids: CASRTSSINEQFF. As DNA, the CDR3 is TGTGCCAGCAGGACTAGCAGTATAAATGAGCAGTTCTTC.

The V gene is TRBV29-1, the J gene TRBJ2-3; 8 positions match TRBD2. The CDR3 length is 14 residues. Germline V gene data show CDR1 as SQVTM and CDR2 as ANQGSEA. Trimming cost V 6 bases and J 0 bases; bases outside gene matches: 5. CDR3 amino acids: CSVQLAVSTDTQYF. CDR3 coding DNA: TGCAGCGTGCAACTAGCGGTTAGCACAGATACGCAGTATTTT.

V usage is TRBV6-6 and J usage is TRBJ2-7, with D perhaps matching TRBD1 (6 bases). Trimming took 6 bases from V and 3 from J, leaving 12 bases between them. From germline, CDR1 is MNHNY and CDR2 SVGAGI (reference sequence). The CDR3 has 13 amino acids. CDR3 bases: TGTGCCAGCAGAAGACAGGCGGGCTACGAGCAGTACTTC. It translates to CASRRQAGYEQYF.

This chain uses TRBV10-1 with TRBJ2-7; 12 bases are shared with TRBD2. Germline trimming cut 0 bases from V and 3 bases from J; bases unmatched to any gene: 3. The CDR3 runs 16 residues. From germline, CDR1 is WNHNN and CDR2 SYGVQD (reference sequence). The DNA for the CDR3 is TGCGCCAGCAGTGAGTCGGCTAGCGGGAGGGGCTACGAGCAGTACTTC. This sequence encodes CASSESASGRGYEQYF.

The J gene is TRBJ2-1, the V gene TRBV4-3; D perhaps matches TRBD2 (6 bases). Trimming left V 4 bases short and J 6 bases short, with 16 bases between. CDR1 is LGHNA and CDR2 is YSLEER in the germline V gene. There are 15 residues in the CDR3. The CDR3 loop is CASSLGGRGFNEQFF. CDR3 sequence (DNA): TGCGCCAGCAGCCTCGGGGGACGGGGGTTCAATGAGCAGTTCTTC.

The chain joins TRBV28 to TRBJ2-2, with 8 bases identical to TRBD1. Germline loops: CDR1 MDHEN, CDR2 SYDVKM. The CDR3 extends over 16 amino acids. After removal of 5 bases from V and 4 bases from J, the junction contained 9 bases not matched to a gene. In DNA form, the CDR3 reads TGTGCCAGCAGTGCCAGGACAGGGCTTGGCACCGGGGAGCTGTTTTTT. Its protein is CASSARTGLGTGELFF. Filled out from reference TRBV28 and TRBJ2-2, the complete variable domain reads DVKVTQSSRYLVKRTGEKVFLECVQDMDHENMFWYRQDPGLGLRLIYFSYDVKMKEKGDIPEGYSVSREKKERFSLILESASTNQTSMYLCASSARTGLGTGELFFGEGSRLTVL.

The chain links TRBV23-1 to TRBJ2-7; TRBD1 aligns across 9 bases. TRBV23-1 carries the ORF label, with uncertain function. This CDR3 contains 19 residues. The ends lost 6 bases at V and 5 bases at J; junction bases unmatched: 23. In nucleotides, the CDR3 is TGCGCCAGCAGAGCTTTACCCAACACCCGGGACAGGGTCTTGGACGAGCAGTACTTC. Its protein product is CASRALPNTRDRVLDEQYF.